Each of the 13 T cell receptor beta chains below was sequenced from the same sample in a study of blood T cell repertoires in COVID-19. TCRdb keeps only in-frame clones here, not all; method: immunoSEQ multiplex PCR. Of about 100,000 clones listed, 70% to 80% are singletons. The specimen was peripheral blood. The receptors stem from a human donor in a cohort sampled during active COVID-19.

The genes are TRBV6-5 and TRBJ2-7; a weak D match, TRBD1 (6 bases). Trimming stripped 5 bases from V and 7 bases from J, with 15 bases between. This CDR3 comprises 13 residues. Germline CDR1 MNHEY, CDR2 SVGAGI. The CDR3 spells CASSPPGVGEQYF. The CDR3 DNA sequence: TGTGCCAGCAGTCCCCCAGGGGTGGGTGAGCAGTACTTC.

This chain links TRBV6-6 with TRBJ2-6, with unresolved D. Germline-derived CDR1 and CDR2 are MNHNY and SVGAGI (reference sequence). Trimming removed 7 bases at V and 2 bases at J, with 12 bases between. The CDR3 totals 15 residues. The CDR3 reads CASTESQTGANVLTF. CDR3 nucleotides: TGTGCCAGCACCGAATCCCAGACTGGGGCCAACGTCCTGACTTTC.

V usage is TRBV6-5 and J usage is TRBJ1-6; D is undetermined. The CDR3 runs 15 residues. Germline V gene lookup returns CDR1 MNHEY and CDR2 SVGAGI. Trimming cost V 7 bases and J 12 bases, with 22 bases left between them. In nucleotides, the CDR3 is TGTGCCAGCAACCACCTCCGGGCTGAGGGTCTACCCCTCCACTTT. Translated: CASNHLRAEGLPLHF.

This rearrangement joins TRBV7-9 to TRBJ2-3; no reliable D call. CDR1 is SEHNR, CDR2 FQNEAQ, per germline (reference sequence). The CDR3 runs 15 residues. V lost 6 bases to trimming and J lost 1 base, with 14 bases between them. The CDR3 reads CASRPKARGTDTQYF. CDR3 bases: TGTGCCAGCAGGCCCAAGGCACGGGGCACAGATACGCAGTATTTT. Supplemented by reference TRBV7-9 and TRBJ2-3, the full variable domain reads DTGVSQNPRHKITKRGQNVTFRCDPISEHNRLYWYRQTLGQGPEFLTYFQNEAQLEKSRLLSDRFSAERPKGSFSTLEIQRTEQGDSAMYLCASRPKARGTDTQYFGPGTRLTVL.

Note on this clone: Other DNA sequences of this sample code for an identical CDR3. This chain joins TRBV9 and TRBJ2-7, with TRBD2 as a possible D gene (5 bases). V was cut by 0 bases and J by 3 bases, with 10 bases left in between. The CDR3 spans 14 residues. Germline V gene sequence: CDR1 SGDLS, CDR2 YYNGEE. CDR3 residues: CASSVGGRSYEQYF. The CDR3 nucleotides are TGTGCCAGCAGCGTAGGAGGGAGAAGCTACGAGCAGTACTTC. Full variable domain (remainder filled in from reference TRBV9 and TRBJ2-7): DSGVTQTPKHLITATGQRVTLRCSPRSGDLSVYWYQQSLDQGLQFLIQYYNGEERAKGNILERFSAQQFPDLHSELNLSSLELGDSALYFCASSVGGRSYEQYFGPGTRLTVT.

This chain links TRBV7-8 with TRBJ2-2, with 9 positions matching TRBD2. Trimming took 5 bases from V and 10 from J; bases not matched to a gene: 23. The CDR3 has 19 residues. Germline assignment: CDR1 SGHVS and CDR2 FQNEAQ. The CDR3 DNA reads TGTGCCAGCAGCCCCACCTTCCGAAAAGGGGCGGGAGGGCCTGCGGAGCTGTTTTTT. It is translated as CASSPTFRKGAGGPAELFF.

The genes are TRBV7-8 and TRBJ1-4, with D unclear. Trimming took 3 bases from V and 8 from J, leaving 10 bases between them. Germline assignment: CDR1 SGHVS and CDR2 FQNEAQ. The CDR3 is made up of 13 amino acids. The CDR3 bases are TGTGCCAGCAGCTTGGGGAGATGGGAAAAACTGTTTTTT. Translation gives CASSLGRWEKLFF.

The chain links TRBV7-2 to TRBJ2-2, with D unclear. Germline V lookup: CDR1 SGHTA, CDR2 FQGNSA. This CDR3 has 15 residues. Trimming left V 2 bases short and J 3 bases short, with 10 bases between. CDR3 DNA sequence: TGTGCCAGCAGCTTATCCCCGGAGCACACCGGGGAGCTGTTTTTT. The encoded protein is CASSLSPEHTGELFF. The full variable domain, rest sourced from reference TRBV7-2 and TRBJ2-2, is GAGVSQSPSNKVTEKGKDVELRCDPISGHTALYWYRQSLGQGLEFLIYFQGNSAPDKSGLPSDRFSAERTGGSVSTLTIQRTQQEDSAVYLCASSLSPEHTGELFFGEGSRLTVL.

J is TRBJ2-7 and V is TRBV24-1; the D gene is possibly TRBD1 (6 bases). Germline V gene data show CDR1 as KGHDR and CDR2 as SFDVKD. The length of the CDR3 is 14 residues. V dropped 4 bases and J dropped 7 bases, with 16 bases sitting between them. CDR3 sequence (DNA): TGTGCCACCAGTGACCTGACAGGCTGCCCGGAGCAGTACTTC. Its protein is CATSDLTGCPEQYF.

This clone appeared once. The CDR3 bases are TGTGCCAGCAGCCAAGAGGGTGGCCGGGAGGGCCGGTACAATGAGCAGTTCTTC. Encoded protein: CASSQEGGREGRYNEQFF. This chain uses TRBV4-2 with TRBJ2-1; 8 bases match TRBD2. J gave up 4 bases and V 0 bases, and 11 bases lay outside the gene matches. The germline gives CDR1 LGHNA, CDR2 YNFKEQ. This CDR3 contains 18 residues.

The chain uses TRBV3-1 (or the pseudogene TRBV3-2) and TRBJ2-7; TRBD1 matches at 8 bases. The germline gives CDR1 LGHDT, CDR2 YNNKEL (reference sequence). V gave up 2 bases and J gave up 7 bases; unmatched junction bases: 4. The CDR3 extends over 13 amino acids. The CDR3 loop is CASSQWTGQEQYF. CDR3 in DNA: TGTGCCAGCAGCCAATGGACAGGGCAGGAGCAGTACTTC.

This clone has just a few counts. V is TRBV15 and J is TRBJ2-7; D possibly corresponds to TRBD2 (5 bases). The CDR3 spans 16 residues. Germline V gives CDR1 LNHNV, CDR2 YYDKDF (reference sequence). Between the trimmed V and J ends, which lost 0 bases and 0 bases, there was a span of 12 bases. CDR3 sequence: CATSREGGAVSYEQYF. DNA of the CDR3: TGTGCCACCAGCAGAGAGGGCGGAGCGGTCTCCTACGAGCAGTACTTC.

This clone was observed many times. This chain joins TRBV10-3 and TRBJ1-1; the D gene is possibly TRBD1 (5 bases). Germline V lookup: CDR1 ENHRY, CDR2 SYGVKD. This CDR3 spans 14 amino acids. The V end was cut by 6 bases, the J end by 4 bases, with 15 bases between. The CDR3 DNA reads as TGTGCCATCAGAAGACAGACTAGTGGCACTGAAGCTTTCTTT. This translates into CAIRRQTSGTEAFF.